The clone carrying this T cell receptor (beta chain) came up many times. Its matching antigen is unknown. The data are from a study of T cells in Graves' hyperthyroidism and ophthalmopathy. Notes on the study in general: Most clonotypes expanded in thyroid above 0.001 were likewise present in blood.

From RNA transcripts, TCR beta CDR3 regions were amplified. HTBI primers were employed in a first-round RT-PCR of the TCR CDR3. MiXCR was run by TCRdb on the multiplex PCR reads, yielding one entry per CDR3 protein. The data show about 660,000 distinct CDR3 sequences, with nearly 45% seen just once and less than 9% held by the top ten. Orbital computed tomography and thyroid ultrasound, together with serum TRAb and thyroxine and clinical symptoms, were used for diagnoses. The CDR3 length is 14 residues. CDR1 and CDR2 from the germline V gene are SEHNR and FQNEAQ (reference sequence). With 6 bases removed from V and 5 bases from J, the gap between germline ends came to 16 bases.

This TCR was sampled from an adult man with Graves' disease, either hyperthyroidism or ophthalmopathy (not recorded which). The chain uses TRBV7-9 and TRBJ1-2; D not certain. The sequencing sample was made of peripheral blood or thyroid tissue (not recorded which). CDR3 loop: CASSRMGWEYGYTF. CDR3 in DNA: TGTGCCAGCAGTCGTATGGGGTGGGAGTATGGCTACACCTTC.